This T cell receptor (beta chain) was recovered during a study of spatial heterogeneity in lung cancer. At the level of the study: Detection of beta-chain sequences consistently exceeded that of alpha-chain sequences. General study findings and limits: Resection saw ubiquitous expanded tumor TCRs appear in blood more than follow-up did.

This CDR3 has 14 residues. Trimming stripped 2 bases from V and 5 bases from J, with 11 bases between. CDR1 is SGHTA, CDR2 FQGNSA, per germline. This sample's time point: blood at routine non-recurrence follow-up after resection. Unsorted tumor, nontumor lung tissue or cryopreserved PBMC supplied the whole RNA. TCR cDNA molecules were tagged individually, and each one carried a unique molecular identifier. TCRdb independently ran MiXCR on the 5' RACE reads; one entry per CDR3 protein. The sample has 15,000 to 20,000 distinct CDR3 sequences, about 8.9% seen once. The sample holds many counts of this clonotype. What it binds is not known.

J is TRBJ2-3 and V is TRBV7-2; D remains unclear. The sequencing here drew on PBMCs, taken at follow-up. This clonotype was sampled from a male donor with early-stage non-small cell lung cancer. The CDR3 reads CASSLSRPEDTQYF. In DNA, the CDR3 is TGTGCCAGCAGCTTATCCCGCCCGGAAGATACGCAGTATTTT. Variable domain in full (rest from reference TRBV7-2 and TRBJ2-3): GAGVSQSPSNKVTEKGKDVELRCDPISGHTALYWYRQSLGQGLEFLIYFQGNSAPDKSGLPSDRFSAERTGGSVSTLTIQRTQQEDSAVYLCASSLSRPEDTQYFGPGTRLTVL.